These T cell receptor beta chains were read from a single sample in a study of neurological immune-mediated disorders. Using its own MiXCR run on the 5' RACE reads, TCRdb lists one record per CDR3 protein. The sample has 60,000 to 90,000 distinct CDR3 sequences; more than 8.5% are singletons. The sequencing input was PBMCs. The receptors stem from a man aged 25 to 40 in good health. Both conserved end residues are part of each CDR3. Fields, in order: D gene, clone size, V gene, J gene, CDR3 DNA, CDR3 protein. The D gene is left open where the match is weak. Not every row has a clone size; where given, it reads once, few, many or a size class.

d_call: TRBD1; clone_size: -; v_call: TRBV2; j_call: TRBJ1-5; cdr3_nt: TGTGCCAGCAGAGTTGGGACAGGGAAGGGTCAGCCCCAGCACTTT; cdr3_aa: CASRVGTGKGQPQHF
d_call: -; clone_size: -; v_call: TRBV6-5; j_call: TRBJ1-5; cdr3_nt: TGTGCCAGCCCGCCCGACGGGAGGGATCCCAAGAACAATCAGCCCCAGCATTTT; cdr3_aa: CASPPDGRDPKNNQPQHF
d_call: TRBD1; clone_size: -; v_call: TRBV9; j_call: TRBJ1-4; cdr3_nt: TGTGCCAGCAACGCAGTCCGGGACAGGGGGCGAGGTGAAAAACTGTTTTTT; cdr3_aa: CASNAVRDRGRGEKLFF
d_call: TRBD2; clone_size: few; v_call: TRBV10-3; j_call: TRBJ2-7; cdr3_nt: TGTGCCATCGCCGTTGGGGGGGGCTACGAGCAGTACTTC; cdr3_aa: CAIAVGGGYEQYF
d_call: -; clone_size: many; v_call: TRBV3-1; j_call: TRBJ2-5; cdr3_nt: TGTGCCAGCAGCCATGCTAATAGCGCGTCTACCCAGTACTTC; cdr3_aa: CASSHANSASTQYF
d_call: -; clone_size: -; v_call: TRBV7-9; j_call: TRBJ2-1; cdr3_nt: TGTGCCAGCAGACCCGATACTTACAATGAGCTGTTCTTC; cdr3_aa: CASRPDTYNELFF
d_call: -; clone_size: many; v_call: TRBV11-2; j_call: TRBJ2-5; cdr3_nt: TGTGCCAGCAGCTTAGTCGGTCAGTTCCAAGAGACCCAGTACTTC; cdr3_aa: CASSLVGQFQETQYF
d_call: TRBD2; clone_size: many; v_call: TRBV6-1; j_call: TRBJ2-4; cdr3_nt: TGTGCCAGCAGTGAGTCACTAGCGGGAGGGCCGGACATTCAGTACTTC; cdr3_aa: CASSESLAGGPDIQYF
d_call: TRBD2; clone_size: many; v_call: TRBV5-6; j_call: TRBJ2-1; cdr3_nt: TGTGCCAGCAGCTTGGTGGTAGCGGGATACAATGAGCAGTTCTTC; cdr3_aa: CASSLVVAGYNEQFF
d_call: TRBD2; clone_size: medium-sized; v_call: TRBV15; j_call: TRBJ2-3; cdr3_nt: TGTGCCACCAGCAGGGAACTAGCGGAGATTTTCACAGATACGCAGTATTTT; cdr3_aa: CATSRELAEIFTDTQYF
d_call: -; clone_size: many; v_call: TRBV29-1; j_call: TRBJ2-1; cdr3_nt: TGCAGCGTGGAACAAGGGCCCCCTGGGGATGAGCAGTTCTTC; cdr3_aa: CSVEQGPPGDEQFF
d_call: TRBD1; clone_size: many; v_call: TRBV12-3/TRBV12-4; j_call: TRBJ2-3; cdr3_nt: TGTGCCAGCAGCCCCGGACAGGGCCTTAGCACAGATACGCAGTATTTT; cdr3_aa: CASSPGQGLSTDTQYF
d_call: TRBD2; clone_size: many; v_call: TRBV24-1; j_call: TRBJ2-5; cdr3_nt: TGTGCCACGGCAGCGGCGGGGGTCCAAGAGACCCAGTACTTC; cdr3_aa: CATAAAGVQETQYF
d_call: -; clone_size: many; v_call: TRBV29-1; j_call: TRBJ2-1; cdr3_nt: TGCAGCGTTATAAGAAGGGCCGGGAGTAGGGATGAGCAGTTCTTC; cdr3_aa: CSVIRRAGSRDEQFF
d_call: -; clone_size: many; v_call: TRBV14; j_call: TRBJ2-7; cdr3_nt: TGTGCCAGCAGCCAAAGACATCCCTTCTACGAGCAGTACTTC; cdr3_aa: CASSQRHPFYEQYF
d_call: -; clone_size: many; v_call: TRBV5-6; j_call: TRBJ2-5; cdr3_nt: TGTGCCAGCAGCCGAGCCTCTCGGGAGACCCAGTACTTC; cdr3_aa: CASSRASRETQYF
d_call: -; clone_size: -; v_call: TRBV11-3; j_call: TRBJ1-5; cdr3_nt: TGTGCCAGCAGCTTAGATATAGGCGTAATCAATCAGCCCCAGCATTTT; cdr3_aa: CASSLDIGVINQPQHF
d_call: TRBD2; clone_size: many; v_call: TRBV24-1; j_call: TRBJ2-1; cdr3_nt: TGTGCCACCAGTGAACTCGGGAGGGGCAATGAGCAGTTCTTC; cdr3_aa: CATSELGRGNEQFF
d_call: -; clone_size: many; v_call: TRBV7-6; j_call: TRBJ2-7; cdr3_nt: TGTGCCAGCAGCATCTCCGGGGACTACGAGCAGTACTTC; cdr3_aa: CASSISGDYEQYF
d_call: -; clone_size: many; v_call: TRBV2; j_call: TRBJ1-6; cdr3_nt: TGTGCCAGCAGTGAAGGGGCGAATTCACCCCTCCACTTT; cdr3_aa: CASSEGANSPLHF
d_call: -; clone_size: many; v_call: TRBV7-2; j_call: TRBJ2-1; cdr3_nt: TGTGCCAGCAGCTCGTCTCCGATATGGGGGGCCTCCTACAATGAGCAGTTCTTC; cdr3_aa: CASSSSPIWGASYNEQFF
d_call: -; clone_size: many; v_call: TRBV5-1; j_call: TRBJ2-3; cdr3_nt: TGCGCCAGCAGCTTGGGTGGGGCCAATACGCAGTATTTT; cdr3_aa: CASSLGGANTQYF
d_call: -; clone_size: many; v_call: TRBV5-5; j_call: TRBJ1-5; cdr3_nt: TGTGCCAGCAGCTTTGAGGGTCCTTTTCAGCCCCAGCATTTT; cdr3_aa: CASSFEGPFQPQHF
d_call: -; clone_size: -; v_call: TRBV5-5; j_call: TRBJ2-3; cdr3_nt: TGTGCCAGCAGCTCGGTGGTCGGTCACACAGATACGCAGTATTTT; cdr3_aa: CASSSVVGHTDTQYF
d_call: -; clone_size: many; v_call: TRBV11-2; j_call: TRBJ2-1; cdr3_nt: TGTGCCAGCTCCCTGTTGGATGAGCAGTTCTTC; cdr3_aa: CASSLLDEQFF
d_call: -; clone_size: -; v_call: TRBV20-1; j_call: TRBJ1-2; cdr3_nt: TGCAGTGCTCCTCGGACATCTACTAACTATGGCTACACCTTC; cdr3_aa: CSAPRTSTNYGYTF
d_call: -; clone_size: -; v_call: TRBV7-2; j_call: TRBJ1-1; cdr3_nt: TGTGTCAGCAGCGTTAGGGACTCGGCATCGGGGGTACAAGGTTTCTTT; cdr3_aa: CVSSVRDSASGVQGFF
d_call: -; clone_size: many; v_call: TRBV7-9; j_call: TRBJ2-7; cdr3_nt: TGTGCCAGCAGCTTATCCGTTGCCCACGAGCAGTACTTC; cdr3_aa: CASSLSVAHEQYF
d_call: TRBD1; clone_size: -; v_call: TRBV5-8; j_call: TRBJ2-2; cdr3_nt: TGTTCCAGCAGTTCAGGACAGGTCGGCGGGGAGCTGTTTTTT; cdr3_aa: CSSSSGQVGGELFF
d_call: -; clone_size: many; v_call: TRBV29-1; j_call: TRBJ2-5; cdr3_nt: TGCAGCGTTGAAGATCTTGCCAGGGCGGAGACCCAGTACTTC; cdr3_aa: CSVEDLARAETQYF
d_call: TRBD2; clone_size: many; v_call: TRBV5-1; j_call: TRBJ2-7; cdr3_nt: TGCGCCAGCAGCCCGACCGGGACTAACTACGAGCAGTACTTC; cdr3_aa: CASSPTGTNYEQYF
d_call: -; clone_size: -; v_call: TRBV5-1; j_call: TRBJ2-3; cdr3_nt: TGCGCCGGACCCAACGGGGGACGCACAGATACACAGTATTTT; cdr3_aa: CAGPNGGRTDTQYF
d_call: -; clone_size: many; v_call: TRBV20-1; j_call: TRBJ2-1; cdr3_nt: TGCAGTGCTAGAGATCGAGTAGCCACCTACAATGAGCAGTTCTTC; cdr3_aa: CSARDRVATYNEQFF
d_call: -; clone_size: many; v_call: TRBV12-3/TRBV12-4; j_call: TRBJ2-3; cdr3_nt: TGTGCCACCACGACAGACTCTAGCACAGATACGCAGTATTTT; cdr3_aa: CATTTDSSTDTQYF
d_call: TRBD2; clone_size: -; v_call: TRBV6-2/TRBV6-3; j_call: TRBJ2-7; cdr3_nt: TGTGCCAGCAGTCCTCTTTACGGGAGGGCCCTCGAGCAGTACTTC; cdr3_aa: CASSPLYGRALEQYF
d_call: TRBD1; clone_size: few; v_call: TRBV6-6; j_call: TRBJ2-1; cdr3_nt: TGTGCCAGCAGTTCATGGACAGGGTACTACAATGAGCAGTTCTTC; cdr3_aa: CASSSWTGYYNEQFF